Below, 14 T cell receptor beta chains from the same sample are listed, as sequenced in a study of shared clonotypes between healthy human individuals. Only in-frame clones appear in the TCRdb table, and some are missing; sequencing was by immunoSEQ multiplex PCR. Of about 500,000 clones detected, approximately 77% appear once; the ten largest clones hold around 12%. Material: PBMCs. These receptor sequences come from a woman in her 40s in good health. Some clones in this sample may be carry-over from other donors' samples.

Concerning this clone itself: A much larger clonotype is one base distant, so this may be a read error. This chain uses TRBV4-2 with TRBJ1-5; 7 bases are shared with TRBD1. This CDR3 is built from 15 residues. Germline loops: CDR1 LGHNA, CDR2 YNFKEQ. Written as DNA, the CDR3 is TGTGCCGGCAGCCAAGGTGAGGGGGCTCATCAGCCCCAGCATTTT. It yields the protein CAGSQGEGAHQPQHF.

Regarding this clone: A read error is the likely source, as a far larger clone sits one nucleotide away. The chain is built from TRBV28 and TRBJ1-1, with D tentatively TRBD1 (6 bases). Germline lookup yields CDR1 MDHEN and CDR2 SYDVKM. Trimming took off 4 bases at V and 6 bases at J, with 12 bases between the two ends. The CDR3 runs 13 residues. CDR3 residues: CASSSGVSPEAFF. The CDR3 nucleotides read TGTGCCAGCAGTTCAGGGGTATCCCCTGAAGCTTTCTTT. Full variable domain (rest looked up from reference TRBV28 and TRBJ1-1): DVKVTQSSRYLVKRTGEKVFLECVQDMDHENMFWYRQDPGLGLRLIYFSYDVKMKEKGDIPEGYSVSREKKERFSLILESASTNQTSMYLCASSSGVSPEAFFGQGTRLTVV.

This rearrangement joins TRBV28 to TRBJ2-5; possible D gene TRBD2, 5 bases. V gave up 6 bases and J gave up 4 bases, with 18 bases separating them. Germline CDR1 and CDR2: MDHEN and SYDVKM. The CDR3 has 15 amino acids. CDR3 nucleotides: TGTGCCAGCAGCCCCATGCGGGCAGGCAGAGAGACCCAGTACTTC. Amino acids: CASSPMRAGRETQYF.

The chain joins TRBV28 to TRBJ2-7, with 8 nucleotides matching TRBD2. Germline loops: CDR1 MDHEN, CDR2 SYDVKM. Trimming at V came to 6 bases and at J to 3 bases, leaving 7 bases not matched to a gene. The CDR3 is 14 residues long. The CDR3 bases are TGTGCCAGCAGGTCTAGCGGGTCCGGCTACGAGCAGTACTTC. The encoded protein is CASRSSGSGYEQYF.

V is TRBV11-2 and J is TRBJ1-2; D may be TRBD1 (6 bases). V dropped 5 bases and J dropped 8 bases, with 9 bases sitting between them. This CDR3 is 11 amino acids long. CDR1 SGHAT and CDR2 FQNNGV come from the germline V gene. The CDR3 protein is CASSPGGGYTF. CDR3 sequence (DNA): TGTGCCAGCAGCCCGGGGGGCGGCTACACCTTC.

The genes are TRBV29-1 and TRBJ2-2, with 7 bases identical to TRBD1. The CDR3 consists of 14 residues. J was trimmed by 7 bases and V by 7 bases; bases with no gene match: 12. Germline V gene data show CDR1 as SQVTM and CDR2 as ANQGSEA. The CDR3 DNA is TGCAGCGCCCAGGGACAGAGGACTCGCGGGGAGCTGTTTTTT. Translating gives CSAQGQRTRGELFF.

The chain recombines TRBV7-9 with TRBJ1-3; tentative D call: TRBD1 (6 bases). The CDR3 covers 16 residues. Germline V lookup: CDR1 SEHNR, CDR2 FQNEAQ (reference sequence). With 3 bases removed from V and 1 base from J, the gap between germline ends came to 13 bases. CDR3: CASSLSTTGSGNTIYF. The DNA for the CDR3 is TGTGCCAGCAGCTTGTCGACCACAGGGTCTGGAAACACCATATATTTT.

The rearrangement links TRBV13 to TRBJ1-1; perhaps TRBD1 as D (6 bases). CDR3 size: 14 residues. Trimming stripped 2 bases from V and 4 bases from J, with 11 bases between. Germline V CDR1 and CDR2: PRHDT, FYEKMQ (reference sequence). CDR3 in amino acids: CASSLNRVGTEAFF. The DNA for the CDR3 is TGTGCCAGCAGCTTAAACAGGGTGGGCACTGAAGCTTTCTTT.

This clone was counted a single time. A far more abundant clone sits one base away, making this likely a read error. The chain has TRBV30 and TRBJ2-1; TRBD2 matches at 10 bases. V dropped 5 bases and J dropped 8; count of bases not matched to a gene: 12. Germline V CDR1 and CDR2: GTSNPN, SVGIG (reference sequence). This CDR3 is 15 amino acids long. The CDR3 DNA sequence: TGTGCCTGGGGTTCCGGGACTAGCGAGGGCGATGAGCAGTTCTTC. This codes for CAWGSGTSEGDEQFF.

This chain uses TRBV6-5 with TRBJ1-3; 8 bases fit TRBD1. Germline lookup yields CDR1 MNHEY and CDR2 SVGAGI. Unmatched junction bases numbered 5, after V lost 5 bases and J lost 2 bases. The CDR3 is 15 residues long. The CDR3 DNA reads as TGTGCCAGCAGTCCGACAGGGGTGACTGGAAACACCATATATTTT. It codes for CASSPTGVTGNTIYF.

The chain recombines TRBV4-2 with TRBJ1-1; TRBD1 is a possible D gene (6 bases). Trimming pared 0 bases from V and 5 bases from J, leaving 13 bases between. Germline CDR1 and CDR2: LGHNA and YNFKEQ. CDR3 length: 15 residues. CDR3 nucleotides: TGTGCCAGCAGCCAAGAGGAGGGGGGCCCTACTGAAGCTTTCTTT. This encodes CASSQEEGGPTEAFF.

This rearrangement joins TRBV5-4 to TRBJ2-7; the D is unclear. Germline V gives CDR1 SGHNT, CDR2 YYREEE (reference sequence). The CDR3 length is 14 residues. Trimming removed 0 bases at V and 0 bases at J, with 7 bases between. CDR3 loop: CASSLEASSYEQYF. CDR3 DNA sequence: TGTGCCAGCAGCTTGGAAGCAAGCTCCTACGAGCAGTACTTC.

This clone was found a few times. The rearrangement uses TRBV7-2 and TRBJ2-3; 8 nucleotides agree with TRBD2. Germline V CDR1 and CDR2: SGHTA, FQGNSA. V lost 2 bases, J lost 2 bases, and 15 bases stayed unmatched. This CDR3 is 19 amino acids long. CDR3 sequence: CASSLSFGLAGDSTDTQYF. CDR3 DNA: TGTGCCAGCAGCTTAAGTTTCGGGCTAGCGGGCGATTCCACAGATACGCAGTATTTT.

The chain recombines TRBV7-2 with TRBJ1-5; tentatively, D is TRBD1 (5 bases). The germline CDR1 and CDR2 sequences are SGHTA and FQGNSA. This CDR3 contains 15 residues. Deletions cut 5 bases from V and 5 bases from J, with 16 bases between. The DNA for the CDR3 is TGTGCCAGCAGCCGGAACCCGGTGACAGATCAGCCCCAGCATTTT. As protein: CASSRNPVTDQPQHF.